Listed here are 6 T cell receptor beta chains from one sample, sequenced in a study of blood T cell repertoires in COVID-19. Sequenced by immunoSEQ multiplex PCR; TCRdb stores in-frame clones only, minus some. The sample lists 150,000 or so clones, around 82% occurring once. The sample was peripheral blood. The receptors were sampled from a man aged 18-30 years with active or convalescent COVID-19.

The CDR3 DNA sequence: TGTGCCAGCAGCTTGGGATTGGCTAGCGTGACAGATACGCAGTATTTT. Its translation is CASSLGLASVTDTQYF. The chain uses TRBV5-4 and TRBJ2-3; tentatively, D is TRBD2 (6 bases). This CDR3 is 16 amino acids long. V lost 0 bases and J lost 3, with 14 bases in between. Germline V lookup: CDR1 SGHNT, CDR2 YYREEE (reference sequence).

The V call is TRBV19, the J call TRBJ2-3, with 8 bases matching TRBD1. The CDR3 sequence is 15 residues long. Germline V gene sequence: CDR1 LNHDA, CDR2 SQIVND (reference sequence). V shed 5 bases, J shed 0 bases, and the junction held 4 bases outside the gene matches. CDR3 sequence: CASSSRQGSTDTQYF. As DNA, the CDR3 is TGTGCCAGTAGTTCCCGACAGGGGAGCACAGATACGCAGTATTTT.

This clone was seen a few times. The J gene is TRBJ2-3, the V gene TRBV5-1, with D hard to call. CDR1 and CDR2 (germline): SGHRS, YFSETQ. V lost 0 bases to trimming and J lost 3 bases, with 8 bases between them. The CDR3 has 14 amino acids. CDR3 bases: TGCGCCAGCAGCTTGGGAGATGAAACAGATACGCAGTATTTT. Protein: CASSLGDETDTQYF.

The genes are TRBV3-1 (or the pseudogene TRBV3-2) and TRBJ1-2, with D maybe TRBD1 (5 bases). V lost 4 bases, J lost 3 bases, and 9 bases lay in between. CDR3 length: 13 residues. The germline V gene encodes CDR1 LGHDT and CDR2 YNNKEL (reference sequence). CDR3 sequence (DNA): TGTGCCAGCAGCCCGGGGGATTACTATGGCTACACCTTC. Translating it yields CASSPGDYYGYTF.

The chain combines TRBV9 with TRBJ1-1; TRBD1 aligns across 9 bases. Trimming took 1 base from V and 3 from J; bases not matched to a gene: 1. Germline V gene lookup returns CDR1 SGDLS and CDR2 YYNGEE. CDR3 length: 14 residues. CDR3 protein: CASSVRDRDTEAFF. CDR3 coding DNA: TGTGCCAGCAGCGTACGGGACAGGGACACTGAAGCTTTCTTT.

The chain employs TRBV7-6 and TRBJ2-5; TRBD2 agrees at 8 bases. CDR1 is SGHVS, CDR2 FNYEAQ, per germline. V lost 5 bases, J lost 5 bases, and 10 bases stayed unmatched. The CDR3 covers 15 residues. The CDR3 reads CASSQFSGMGETQYF. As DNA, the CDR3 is TGTGCCAGCAGCCAATTTAGCGGGATGGGGGAGACCCAGTACTTC.